This entry lists 20 T cell receptor beta chains sequenced from one sample in a study of T cell repertoires in cytomegalovirus infection. TCRdb re-analysed the reads in MiXCR, keeping a single row per CDR3 protein. This sample yields about 250,000 distinct CDR3 sequences, of which roughly 6.5% are seen a single time; about 6.3% belongs to the top ten. The sequencing sample was made of PBMCs. These receptor sequences come from a human donor in good health (CMV status not recorded). Some clones in this sample may be carry-over from other donors' samples.

At least ten counts were recorded for this clonotype. The chain is built from TRBV20-1 and TRBJ1-5, with D hard to call. With 3 bases removed from V and 2 bases from J, the gap between germline ends came to 5 bases. The CDR3 length is 12 residues. Per the germline V gene, CDR1 is DFQATT and CDR2 is SNEGSKA (reference sequence). CDR3 nucleotide sequence: TGCAGTGCTAGGCAGGGCAATCAGCCCCAGCATTTT. Translation: CSARQGNQPQHF.

The table lists this clonotype with many counts. One end of the junction is discordant with germline, which a read error may explain. The V and J genes are TRBV29-1 and TRBJ1-1; D unclear. CDR1 SQVTM and CDR2 ANQGSEA come from the germline V gene. The CDR3 has 10 residues. The CDR3 nucleotides read TGCAGCGGCGACCTTCCGGGTCCGGTCTTT. Translating it yields CSGDLPGPVF.

This clonotype was counted many times. V gene TRBV6-2 or TRBV6-3 combines with J gene TRBJ2-5, with D unclear. V dropped 6 bases and J dropped 4 bases, with 15 bases sitting between them. Germline V lookup: CDR1 MNHEY, CDR2 SVGEGT. The CDR3 runs to 14 residues. CDR3 region: CASSGSINRETQYF. CDR3 in DNA: TGTGCCAGCAGCGGGTCAATAAATCGAGAGACCCAGTACTTC.

This clonotype occurred many times. CDR3 amino acids: CASSQDRDDEKLFF. CDR3 bases: TGCGCCAGCAGCCAAGATAGGGACGATGAAAAACTGTTTTTT. The V and J genes are TRBV4-3 and TRBJ1-4, with a weak D call TRBD1 (5 bases). Germline-derived CDR1 and CDR2 are LGHNA and YSLEER. The ends were cut back, 0 bases at V and 6 bases at J, with 8 bases in the middle. This CDR3 has 14 residues.

This clonotype was observed a few times. This chain uses TRBV5-1 with TRBJ1-1; perhaps TRBD1 as D (6 bases). The V end was cut by 0 bases, the J end by 7 bases, with 13 bases between. This CDR3 is built from 14 residues. Looked up from germline, CDR1 is SGHRS and CDR2 is YFSETQ. Written as DNA, the CDR3 is TGCGCCAGCAGCTTGGGGCAGGGGAGGTTTGAAGCTTTCTTT. Its translation: CASSLGQGRFEAFF.

This clonotype was picked up many times. The gene calls are TRBV20-1 and TRBJ1-1; D is undetermined. V dropped 0 bases and J dropped 8 bases, with 22 bases sitting between them. CDR1 is DFQATT and CDR2 is SNEGSKA in the germline V gene (reference sequence). This CDR3 spans 16 amino acids. The CDR3: CSARDLRLGTRSEAFF. CDR3 bases: TGCAGTGCTAGAGATCTAAGGTTAGGCACTAGATCCGAAGCTTTCTTT.

The table lists this clonotype with many counts. V gene TRBV6-5 combines with J gene TRBJ2-7; D gene ambiguous. Germline CDR1 reads MNHEY; CDR2 reads SVGAGI. This CDR3 has 12 amino acids. The V gene lost 0 bases and the J gene lost 5 bases, with 5 bases spanning the gap. Here the CDR3 reads CASSYSRHEQYF. CDR3 coding DNA: TGTGCCAGCAGTTACTCGAGGCACGAGCAGTACTTC.

A note on this clonotype: One end of the junction does not line up with germline, which may come from a read error. J is TRBJ2-2 and V is TRBV5-1; TRBD1 matches 11 bases. Germline lookup yields CDR1 SGHRS and CDR2 YFSETQ. The CDR3 length is 15 residues. The CDR3 region has the DNA TGCGCCAACAGCTTGGGACAGGGGGACACCGGGGAGCTGTTTTTT. This sequence encodes CANSLGQGDTGELFF.

The V and J genes are TRBV5-4 and TRBJ2-5; 10 nucleotides match TRBD2. Unmatched junction bases numbered 5, after V lost 4 bases and J lost 5 bases. Per germline, CDR1 SGHNT and CDR2 YYREEE (reference sequence). CDR3 length: 14 residues. The CDR3 coding sequence is TGTGCCAGCAGCCGGACTAGCGGTCACGAGACCCAGTACTTC. Translating gives CASSRTSGHETQYF.

This clonotype was recorded at least ten times. This sequence joins TRBV25-1 and TRBJ2-7; D perhaps matches TRBD1 (5 bases). This CDR3 comprises 14 residues. With 4 bases removed from V and 6 bases from J, the gap between germline ends came to 16 bases. CDR1 and CDR2 from the germline V gene are MGHDK and SYGVNS. As DNA, the CDR3 is TGTGCCAGCAGTGCAGAAAACAGGTCGGGCGAGCAGTACTTC. Its protein product is CASSAENRSGEQYF.

This clonotype was recorded at least ten times. J is TRBJ1-2 and V is TRBV6-5; 8 bases match TRBD1. The CDR3 has 14 amino acids. Germline lookup yields CDR1 MNHEY and CDR2 SVGAGI. The J segment lost 8 bases and the V segment lost 6 bases, leaving 11 bases of the junction unmatched. The CDR3 spells CASRPEGQARGYTF. The CDR3 DNA reads TGTGCCAGCAGGCCCGAGGGACAGGCCCGAGGCTACACCTTC.

This clonotype occurred a few times. This chain links TRBV6-2 or TRBV6-3 with TRBJ2-3, with D perhaps matching TRBD2 (5 bases). Per the germline V gene, CDR1 is MNHEY and CDR2 is SVGEGT. Trimming pared 0 bases from V and 5 bases from J, leaving 15 bases between. This CDR3 contains 16 residues. In DNA, the CDR3 is TGTGCCAGCAGTTACTCGGTGAAGGAAGGAGGAGATACGCAGTATTTT. Residues: CASSYSVKEGGDTQYF.

This clonotype has ten or more counts. The genes are TRBV28 and TRBJ1-5, with D tentatively TRBD1 (6 bases). Germline assignment: CDR1 MDHEN and CDR2 SYDVKM. V lost 4 bases and J lost 11, with 9 bases in between. The length of the CDR3 is 11 residues. The CDR3 is CASSWDTAQHF. CDR3 nucleotide sequence: TGTGCCAGCAGTTGGGACACTGCCCAGCATTTT.

The chain joins TRBV28 to TRBJ2-6; D may correspond to TRBD1 or TRBD2 (5 bases each). Germline V gene lookup returns CDR1 MDHEN and CDR2 SYDVKM. V shed 3 bases and J shed 0 bases, with 9 bases lying between them. The CDR3 has 16 residues. In DNA, the CDR3 is TGTGCCAGCAGTTTGAGGGGTCTCTCTGGGGCCAACGTCCTGACTTTC. Translated, it gives CASSLRGLSGANVLTF.

In its sample, this clonotype was seen many times. The rearrangement joins TRBV7-2 to TRBJ1-1, with D unclear. CDR1 is SGHTA, CDR2 FQGNSA, per germline. V was shortened by 4 bases and J by 1 base, with 10 bases between the two germline ends. The CDR3 is 14 residues long. The chain's CDR3 is CASSSSRGNTEAFF. CDR3 bases: TGTGCCAGCAGCTCCTCTCGGGGGAACACTGAAGCTTTCTTT.

CDR3 region: CASSSRLAGGYQETQYF. CDR3 coding DNA: TGTGCCAGCAGCTCCCGACTAGCGGGGGGATACCAAGAGACCCAGTACTTC. The chain couples TRBV9 to TRBJ2-5; TRBD2 matches 13 bases. Germline V gene lookup returns CDR1 SGDLS and CDR2 YYNGEE. This CDR3 has 17 residues. V was pared by 4 bases and J by 0 bases, with 6 bases of the junction left unmatched.

This clonotype was found a few times. V gene TRBV3-1 combines with J gene TRBJ2-3, with TRBD2 matching 7 bases. The CDR3 runs 14 residues. The V gene end was trimmed by 4 bases and the J gene end by 8 bases; junction bases not matched to a gene: 9. Looked up from germline, CDR1 is LGHDT and CDR2 is YNNKEL (reference sequence). The CDR3 is CASSLLARAGTQYF. As DNA, the CDR3 is TGTGCCAGCAGCCTACTAGCGAGGGCGGGTACGCAGTATTTT.

This clonotype was found many times. CDR3: CASSEGVGTSYGYTF. The CDR3 DNA reads as TGTGCCAGCAGTGAAGGAGTAGGGACGAGCTATGGCTACACCTTC. The chain is built from TRBV2 and TRBJ1-2; maybe TRBD1 (5 bases). V lost 1 base to trimming and J lost 4 bases, with 13 bases between them. The CDR3 runs to 15 residues. The germline gives CDR1 SNHLY, CDR2 FYNNEI. Looking up the rest from reference TRBV2 and TRBJ1-2 gives the full variable domain: EPEVTQTPSHQVTQMGQEVILRCVPISNHLYFYWYRQILGQKVEFLVSFYNNEISEKSEIFDDQFSVERPDGSNFTLKIRSTKLEDSAMYFCASSEGVGTSYGYTFGSGTRLTVV.

This clonotype has ten or more counts. CDR3 in amino acids: CASSLEGASSYEQYF. The CDR3 DNA follows: TGTGCCAGCAGTTTAGAGGGGGCCAGCTCCTACGAGCAGTACTTC. V usage is TRBV12-3 or TRBV12-4 and J usage is TRBJ2-7; 7 positions agree with TRBD1. V was clipped by 1 base and J by 0 bases; unmatched bases: 3. The length of the CDR3 is 15 residues.

This clonotype was picked up many times. This chain joins TRBV20-1 and TRBJ2-5, with D possibly matching TRBD1 (6 bases). With 0 bases removed from V and 4 bases from J, the gap between germline ends came to 21 bases. This CDR3 contains 17 residues. CDR1 and CDR2 (germline): DFQATT, SNEGSKA (reference sequence). CDR3 loop: CSARDRWGHGEIETQYF. In DNA, the CDR3 is TGCAGTGCTAGAGATCGCTGGGGGCATGGTGAGATAGAGACCCAGTACTTC.